This T cell receptor beta chain was identified in a study of T cells in Graves' hyperthyroidism and ophthalmopathy (dated by TCRdb to about 2019). Concerning the study at large: Peripheral blood samples were taken at the time of initial diagnosis, prior to any treatment. In about 6 Graves' hyperthyroidism patients, the study also compared T-cell repertoires from thyroid tissue with T-cell repertoires from blood. A discovery cohort of around 100 patients, 43 with Graves' ophthalmopathy and roughly 59 with stable Graves' hyperthyroidism, was used to find distinguishing TCR V-J signatures. TCR Vbeta CDR3 sequencing of approximately 140 peripheral blood samples (43 ophthalmopathy, approximately 80 hyperthyroidism and approximately 17 progressor patients) is reported in the paper. The 95 to 100 discovery patients were randomly divided into training and test sets at a 7:3 ratio. Following sampling, methimazole starting at 30 mg daily was given to hyperthyroidism patients, and high-dose intravenous methylprednisolone was given to ophthalmopathy patients. Prospective prediction of ophthalmopathy was tested in an independent validation cohort of some 19 hyperthyroidism patients and 17 patients who later progressed to ophthalmopathy. The study at large found these results: Sample size was not statistically predetermined, and blinding of investigators to group allocation was not performed. During validation, the model predicted progression to ophthalmopathy a median of approximately 6 months ahead of onset, with almost 71% sensitivity and roughly 72% specificity. Most expanded thyroid clonotypes (frequency above 0.001) were also detected in blood, suggesting blood repertoires may reflect thyroid immune responses. A 13 V-J signature model separated ophthalmopathy from stable hyperthyroidism, with around 88% sensitivity and about 81% specificity in cross-validation and 80%/75% in testing.

The CDR3 numbers 15 residues from cysteine through phenylalanine. Only the CDR3 region is kept as DNA, spanning 45 bases read in frame from base 1. V is cut back by 7 bases and J by 5 bases, with 11 bases in the junction unmatched. The TCR beta CDR3 regions were amplified from RNA transcripts. The TCR CDR3 was subjected to a first round of RT-PCR using the HTBI primer set and the Qiagen OneStep RT-PCR kit. The libraries were constructed in a second round of multiplex PCR and then size-selected and purified. Libraries were sequenced paired-end with 100 bp reads on an Illumina HiSeq2000. In the authors' own workflow: SOAPnuke was used to process the raw data, removing reads that contained adapters or uncalled bases, had a mean Phred below 15, or lacked an exact match to the constant primer or identifier. High-quality paired reads were merged with COPE v1.2.5, and unique nucleotide sequences were defined as clonotypes. MiTCR v1.1 was used to align the clonotypes against IMGT TRBV, TRBD and TRBJ reference segments. Analysis was restricted to V-J combinations with a frequency above 0.0001, which covered roughly 99% of repertoires. A TCS score was defined as the ratio between F50 (clonal expansion) and ExV (chaos), using BLOSUM62-based TCRdist between CDR3 peptides within each V-J. Welch's t-statistics and random forest reduced around 520 V-J features to roughly 13, which were used in a naive Bayes classifier (R e1071). TCRdb applied fastp at Q25 and MiXCR to the public reads, then kept only in-frame beta chains. Rows are combined by CDR3 protein, so each entry shows the most common genes and DNA. The V and J calls, along with clone size, are taken from TCRdb and not from the paper's own processing. This sample comprises over 300,000 distinct CDR3 sequences, approximately 14% of them detected only once. Together, the top ten hold 11% of the sample.

A patient counted as having stable Graves' hyperthyroidism if no progression to ophthalmopathy occurred over 18 months of follow-up. Hyperthyroidism patients were newly diagnosed, with disease duration under 2 months, and aged 18 to 65 years. Any patient with an uncontrolled infection, another autoimmune disease, pregnancy or lactation was excluded. Diagnoses were based on clinical symptoms, serum thyroxine and TRAb, thyroid ultrasound and orbital computed tomography. PBMCs were isolated from 10 ml of fresh peripheral blood by Ficoll-Paque density gradient centrifugation. Total RNA was extracted using Trizol reagent, and RNA quality was assessed on an Agilent 2100 Bioanalyzer. This clonotype was picked up many times. Its cognate antigen has yet to be identified. No per-base quality is available; no much larger clone lies one base away.

The sample comprised blood. This sequence was found in a woman aged 55-70 years with Graves' hyperthyroidism. The receptor chain draws on TRBV12-3 or TRBV12-4 and TRBJ2-3, with TRBD2 matching 8 junction bases. In nucleotides, the sequence is TGTGCCAGCACTCCTTTAGCGGGAACGGGAGATACGCAGTATTTT. Its protein product is CASTPLAGTGDTQYF.